This record covers a single T cell receptor beta chain. Libraries were prepared by immunoSEQ multiplex PCR; TCRdb keeps only in-frame clonotypes and omits some of them. The data show 55,000 to 70,000 clones, around nine tenths seen once. The CDR3 contains 13 residues. V lost 8 bases to trimming and J lost 2 bases; unmatched junction nucleotides: 5. Germline CDR1 is SGHDT and CDR2 is YYEEEE. The sample is drawn from a study of T cell changes during pregnancy in multiple sclerosis. The V and J genes are TRBV5-6 and TRBJ2-7, with 9 bases that match TRBD1. This receptor was identified in a female donor in good health, enrolled as a control in a pregnancy study. Source: peripheral blood, taken in the third trimester of pregnancy. CDR3 sequence (DNA): TGTGCCAGTCGACAGGGGGGGACCTACGAGCAGTACTTC. This translates into CASRQGGTYEQYF.